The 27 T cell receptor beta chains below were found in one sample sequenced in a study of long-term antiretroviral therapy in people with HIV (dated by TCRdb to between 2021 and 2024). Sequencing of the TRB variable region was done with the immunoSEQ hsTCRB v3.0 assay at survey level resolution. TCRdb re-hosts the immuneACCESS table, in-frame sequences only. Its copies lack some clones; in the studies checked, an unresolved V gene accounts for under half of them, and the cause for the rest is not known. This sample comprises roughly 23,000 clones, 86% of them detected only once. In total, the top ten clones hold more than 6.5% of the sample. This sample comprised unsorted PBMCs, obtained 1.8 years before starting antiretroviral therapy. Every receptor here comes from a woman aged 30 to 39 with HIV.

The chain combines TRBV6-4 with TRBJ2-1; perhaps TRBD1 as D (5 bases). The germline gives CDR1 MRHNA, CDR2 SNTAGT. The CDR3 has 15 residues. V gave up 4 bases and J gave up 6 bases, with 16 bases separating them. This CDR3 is CASSVGSGLGNEQFF. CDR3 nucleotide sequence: TGTGCCAGCAGTGTTGGTTCAGGGTTAGGCAATGAGCAGTTCTTC.

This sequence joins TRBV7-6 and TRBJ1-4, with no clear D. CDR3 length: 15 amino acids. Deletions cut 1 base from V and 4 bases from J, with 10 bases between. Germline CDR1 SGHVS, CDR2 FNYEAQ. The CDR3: CASSLDGGLNEKLFF. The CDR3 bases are TGTGCCAGCAGCTTAGACGGAGGACTTAATGAAAAACTGTTTTTT.

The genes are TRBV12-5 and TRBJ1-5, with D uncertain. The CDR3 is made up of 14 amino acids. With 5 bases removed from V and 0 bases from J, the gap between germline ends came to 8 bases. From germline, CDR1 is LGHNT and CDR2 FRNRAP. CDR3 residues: CASGTTYSNQPQHF. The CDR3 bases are TGTGCTAGTGGTACAACTTATAGCAATCAGCCCCAGCATTTT.

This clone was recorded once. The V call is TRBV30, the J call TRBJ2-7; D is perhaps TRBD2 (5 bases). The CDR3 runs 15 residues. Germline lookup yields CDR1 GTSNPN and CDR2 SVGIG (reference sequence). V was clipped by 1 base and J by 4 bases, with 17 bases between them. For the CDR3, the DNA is TGTGCCTGGAGTGCCCCGGCGGGTTCACCTTACGAGCAGTACTTC. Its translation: CAWSAPAGSPYEQYF.

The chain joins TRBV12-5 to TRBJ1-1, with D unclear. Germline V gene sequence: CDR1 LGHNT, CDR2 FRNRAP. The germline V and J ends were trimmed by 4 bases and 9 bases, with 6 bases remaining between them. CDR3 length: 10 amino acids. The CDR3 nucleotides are TGTGCTAGTGGTTCTCCCCAAGCTTTCTTT. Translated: CASGSPQAFF.

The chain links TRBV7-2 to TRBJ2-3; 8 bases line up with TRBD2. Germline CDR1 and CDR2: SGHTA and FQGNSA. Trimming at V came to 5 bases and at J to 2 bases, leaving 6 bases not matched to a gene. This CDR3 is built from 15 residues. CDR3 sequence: CASSPRGGFTDTQYF. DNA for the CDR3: TGTGCCAGCAGCCCCCGGGGGGGATTCACAGATACGCAGTATTTT.

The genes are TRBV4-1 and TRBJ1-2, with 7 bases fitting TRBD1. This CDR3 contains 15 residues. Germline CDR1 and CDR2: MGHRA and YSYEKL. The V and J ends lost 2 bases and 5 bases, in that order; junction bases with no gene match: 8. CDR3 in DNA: TGCGCCAGCAGCCAACAACAGGGGCGGGAATATGGCTACACCTTC. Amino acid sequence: CASSQQQGREYGYTF.

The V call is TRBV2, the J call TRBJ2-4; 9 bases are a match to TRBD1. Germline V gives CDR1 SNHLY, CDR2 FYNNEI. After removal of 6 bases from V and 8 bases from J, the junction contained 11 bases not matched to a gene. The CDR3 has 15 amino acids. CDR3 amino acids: CASSGLGTGRDIQYF. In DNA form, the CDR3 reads TGTGCCAGCAGCGGCCTTGGGACAGGGAGGGACATTCAGTACTTC. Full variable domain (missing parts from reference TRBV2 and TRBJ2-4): EPEVTQTPSHQVTQMGQEVILRCVPISNHLYFYWYRQILGQKVEFLVSFYNNEISEKSEIFDDQFSVERPDGSNFTLKIRSTKLEDSAMYFCASSGLGTGRDIQYFGAGTRLSVL.

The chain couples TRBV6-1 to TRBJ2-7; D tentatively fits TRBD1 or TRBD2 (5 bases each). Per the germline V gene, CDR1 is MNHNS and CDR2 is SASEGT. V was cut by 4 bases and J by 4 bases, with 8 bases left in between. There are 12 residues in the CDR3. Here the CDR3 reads CASSGGTYEQYV. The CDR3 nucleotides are TGTGCCAGCAGTGGGGGGACGTACGAGCAGTACGTC.

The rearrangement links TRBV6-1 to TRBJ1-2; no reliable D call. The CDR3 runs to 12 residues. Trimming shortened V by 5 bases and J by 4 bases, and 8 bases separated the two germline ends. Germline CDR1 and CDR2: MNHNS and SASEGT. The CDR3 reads CASSPEVYGYTF. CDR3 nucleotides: TGTGCCAGCAGTCCCGAGGTCTATGGCTACACCTTC.

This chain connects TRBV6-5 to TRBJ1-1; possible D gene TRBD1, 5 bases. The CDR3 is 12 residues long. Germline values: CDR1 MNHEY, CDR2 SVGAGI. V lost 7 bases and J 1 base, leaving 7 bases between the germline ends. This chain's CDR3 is CASMRGNTEAFF. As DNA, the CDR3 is TGTGCCAGCATGAGGGGGAACACTGAAGCTTTCTTT.

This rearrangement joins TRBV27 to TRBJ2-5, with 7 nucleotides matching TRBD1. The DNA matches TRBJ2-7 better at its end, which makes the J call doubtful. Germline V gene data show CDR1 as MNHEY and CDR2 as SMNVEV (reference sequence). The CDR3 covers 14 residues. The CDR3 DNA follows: TGTGCCAGCAGGCCCTCGGGACAGATCTACGAGCAGTACTTC. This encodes CASRPSGQIYEQYF.

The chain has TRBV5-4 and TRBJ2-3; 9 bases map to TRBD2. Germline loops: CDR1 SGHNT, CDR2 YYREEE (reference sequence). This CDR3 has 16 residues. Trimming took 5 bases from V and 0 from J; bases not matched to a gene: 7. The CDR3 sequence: CASREGGGASTDTQYF. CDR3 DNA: TGTGCCAGCAGGGAGGGCGGGGGGGCTAGCACAGATACGCAGTATTTT.

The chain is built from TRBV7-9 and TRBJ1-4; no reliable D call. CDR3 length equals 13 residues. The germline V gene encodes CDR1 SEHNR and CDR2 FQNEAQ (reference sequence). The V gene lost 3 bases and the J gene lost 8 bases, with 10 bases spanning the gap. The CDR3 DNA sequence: TGTGCCAGCAGCTTCAGATCAAACGAAAAACTGTTTTTT. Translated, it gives CASSFRSNEKLFF. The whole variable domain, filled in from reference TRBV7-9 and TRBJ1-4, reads DTGVSQNPRHKITKRGQNVTFRCDPISEHNRLYWYRQTLGQGPEFLTYFQNEAQLEKSRLLSDRFSAERPKGSFSTLEIQRTEQGDSAMYLCASSFRSNEKLFFGSGTQLSVL.

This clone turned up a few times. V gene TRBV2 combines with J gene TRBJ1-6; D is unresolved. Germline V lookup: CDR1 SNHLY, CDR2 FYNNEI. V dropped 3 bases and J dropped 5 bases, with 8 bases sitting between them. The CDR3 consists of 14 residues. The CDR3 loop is CASSEDGDNSPLHF. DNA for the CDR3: TGTGCCAGCAGTGAGGACGGTGATAATTCACCCCTCCACTTT.

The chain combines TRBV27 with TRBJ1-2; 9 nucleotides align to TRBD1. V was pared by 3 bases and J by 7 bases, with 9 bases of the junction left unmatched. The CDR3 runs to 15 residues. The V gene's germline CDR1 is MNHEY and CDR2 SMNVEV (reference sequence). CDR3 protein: CASSFGSQGASGYTF. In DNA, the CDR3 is TGTGCCAGCAGTTTCGGATCACAGGGGGCAAGTGGCTACACCTTC.

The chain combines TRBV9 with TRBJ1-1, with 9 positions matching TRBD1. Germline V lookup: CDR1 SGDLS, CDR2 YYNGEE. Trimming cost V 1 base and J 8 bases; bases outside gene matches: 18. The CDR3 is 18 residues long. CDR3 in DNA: TGTGCCAGCAGCGTAAGGGACAGGGACGCCGCACGGGAACAGGAAGCTTTCTTT. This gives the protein CASSVRDRDAAREQEAFF.

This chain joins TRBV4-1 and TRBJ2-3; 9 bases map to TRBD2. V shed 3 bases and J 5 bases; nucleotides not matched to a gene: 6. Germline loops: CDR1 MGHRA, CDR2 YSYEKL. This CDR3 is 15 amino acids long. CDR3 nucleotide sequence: TGCGCCAGCAGCCAGCCGACTAGCGGAAGAGATACGCAGTATTTT. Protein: CASSQPTSGRDTQYF.

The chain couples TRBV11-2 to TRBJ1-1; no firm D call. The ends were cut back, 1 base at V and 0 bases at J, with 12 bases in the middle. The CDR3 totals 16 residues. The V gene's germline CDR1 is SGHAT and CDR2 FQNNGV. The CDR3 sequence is CASSLVGIQMNTEAFF. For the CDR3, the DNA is TGTGCCAGCAGCTTAGTGGGTATCCAGATGAACACTGAAGCTTTCTTT.

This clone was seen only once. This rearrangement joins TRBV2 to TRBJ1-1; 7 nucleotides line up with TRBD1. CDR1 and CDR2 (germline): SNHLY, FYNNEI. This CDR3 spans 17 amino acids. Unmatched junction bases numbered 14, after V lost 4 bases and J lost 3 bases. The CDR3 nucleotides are TGTGCCAGCAGTGGGGGGACAGTAGGGAGTTTGGACACTGAAGCTTTCTTT. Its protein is CASSGGTVGSLDTEAFF.

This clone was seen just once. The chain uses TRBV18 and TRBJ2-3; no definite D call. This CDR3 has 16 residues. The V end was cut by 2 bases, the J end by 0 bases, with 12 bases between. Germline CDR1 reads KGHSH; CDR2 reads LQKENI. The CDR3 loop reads CASSPETSLSTDTQYF. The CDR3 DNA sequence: TGTGCCAGCTCACCAGAGACATCACTTAGCACAGATACGCAGTATTTT.

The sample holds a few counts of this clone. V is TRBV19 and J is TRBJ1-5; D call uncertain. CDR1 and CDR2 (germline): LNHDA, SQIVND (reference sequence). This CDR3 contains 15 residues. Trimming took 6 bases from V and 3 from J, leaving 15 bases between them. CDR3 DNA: TGTGCCAGTAGCCAAGTTTTGGGGTACAATCAGCCCCAGCATTTT. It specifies CASSQVLGYNQPQHF.

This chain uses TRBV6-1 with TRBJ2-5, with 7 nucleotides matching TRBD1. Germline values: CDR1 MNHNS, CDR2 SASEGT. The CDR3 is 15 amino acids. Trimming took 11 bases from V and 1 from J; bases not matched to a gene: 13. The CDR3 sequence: CASPPRGLSQETQYF. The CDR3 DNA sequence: TGTGCCTCTCCCCCCAGGGGGTTGAGCCAAGAGACCCAGTACTTC.

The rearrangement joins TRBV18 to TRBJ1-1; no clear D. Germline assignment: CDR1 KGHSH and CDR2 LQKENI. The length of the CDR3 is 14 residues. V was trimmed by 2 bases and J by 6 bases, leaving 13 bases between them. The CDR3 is CASSPSYKSPEAFF. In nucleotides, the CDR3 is TGTGCCAGCTCACCATCATACAAGTCCCCTGAAGCTTTCTTT. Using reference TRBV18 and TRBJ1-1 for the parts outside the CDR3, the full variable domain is NAGVMQNPRHLVRRRGQEARLRCSPMKGHSHVYWYRQLPEEGLKFMVYLQKENIIDESGMPKERFSAEFPKEGPSILRIQQVVRGDSAAYFCASSPSYKSPEAFFGQGTRLTVV.

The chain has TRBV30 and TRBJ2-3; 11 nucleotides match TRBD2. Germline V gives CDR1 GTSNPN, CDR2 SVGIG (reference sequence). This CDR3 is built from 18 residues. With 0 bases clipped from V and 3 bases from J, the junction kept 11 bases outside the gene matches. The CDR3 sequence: CAWSVPMASGGRTDTQYF. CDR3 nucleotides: TGTGCCTGGAGTGTACCGATGGCTAGCGGGGGGAGGACAGATACGCAGTATTTT.

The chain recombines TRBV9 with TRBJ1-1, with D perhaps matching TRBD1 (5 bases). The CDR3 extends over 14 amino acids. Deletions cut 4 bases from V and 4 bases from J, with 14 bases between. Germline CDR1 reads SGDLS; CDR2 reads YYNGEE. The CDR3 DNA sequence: TGTGCCAGCAGCTACCCGGTCGGGGGCACTGAAGCTTTCTTT. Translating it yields CASSYPVGGTEAFF.

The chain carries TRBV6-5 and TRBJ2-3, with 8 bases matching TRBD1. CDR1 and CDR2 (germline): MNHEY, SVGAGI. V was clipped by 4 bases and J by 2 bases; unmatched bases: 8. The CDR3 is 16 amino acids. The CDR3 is CASSFSGTGYTDTQYF. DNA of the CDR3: TGTGCCAGCAGTTTCTCAGGGACAGGCTACACAGATACGCAGTATTTT.